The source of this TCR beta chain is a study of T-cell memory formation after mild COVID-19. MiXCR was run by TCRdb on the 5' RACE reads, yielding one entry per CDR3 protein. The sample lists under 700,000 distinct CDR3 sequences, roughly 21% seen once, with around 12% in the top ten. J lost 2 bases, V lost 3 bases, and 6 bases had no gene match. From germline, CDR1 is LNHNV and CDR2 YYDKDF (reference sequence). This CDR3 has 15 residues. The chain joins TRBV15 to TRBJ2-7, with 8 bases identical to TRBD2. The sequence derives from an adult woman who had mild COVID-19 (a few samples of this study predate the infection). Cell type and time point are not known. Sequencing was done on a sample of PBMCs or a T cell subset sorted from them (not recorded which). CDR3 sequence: CATSRSATSAYEQYF. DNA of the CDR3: TGTGCCACCAGCAGGAGTGCGACTAGCGCCTACGAGCAGTACTTC.